This T cell receptor (beta chain) was captured in a study of T cell responses to AZD1222 COVID-19 vaccine. V lost 4 bases and J lost 7, with 17 bases in between. CDR1 and CDR2 (germline): SGHRS, YFSETQ. This CDR3 contains 14 residues. Generated by immunoSEQ multiplex PCR, the TCRdb table keeps only in-frame clones and is missing some. Altogether some 170,000 clones are present, approximately 90% being singletons, with the ten largest covering more than 1%. The sample was peripheral blood, taken 28 days after the second AZD1222 dose. The chain combines TRBV5-1 with TRBJ1-1; tentative D call: TRBD1 (5 bases). The TCR sequence derives from an adult who received the AZD1222 COVID-19 vaccine. For the CDR3, the DNA is TGCGCCAGCAGCCCAGGACAAAGCCTCAATGAAGCTTTCTTT. It is translated as CASSPGQSLNEAFF.